The rows below give T cell receptor beta chains drawn from one sample of a study of blood T cell repertoires in COVID-19. Clones were sequenced by immunoSEQ multiplex PCR, and TCRdb holds only the in-frame ones, with some missing. This sample has about 73,000 clones, with roughly 83% found just once. The sequencing input was peripheral blood. The receptors come from a man at least 80 years old with active or convalescent COVID-19. Each CDR3 is given with its conserved first and last residue. The D gene is left open where the match is weak. Clone size is stated in some rows and not others, as once, few, many or a class when expanded.

TGTGCCAGCAGTGACACAGGGGATGGGCAGCCCCAGCATTTT CASSDTGDGQPQHF TRBJ1-5 TRBD1 - TRBV6-4
TGTGCCAGCAGCCCAGGACAGGGAAGGCAGCCCCAGCATTTT CASSPGQGRQPQHF TRBJ1-5 TRBD1 - TRBV2
TGTGCCAGCAGTATTAAGGGGTCCACCTATGGCTACACCTTC CASSIKGSTYGYTF TRBJ1-2 - - TRBV2
TGTGCCAGCAGTACACGACAGGGGAGCCCCTACGAGCAGTACTTC CASSTRQGSPYEQYF TRBJ2-7 TRBD1 - TRBV6-5
TGTGCCAGCAGCGCGCAACTAGCGGGAGTGGAGAATGAGCAGTTCTTC CASSAQLAGVENEQFF TRBJ2-1 TRBD2 once TRBV9
TGCAGCGTGGACGGTGCAGGGCACAATGAGCAGTTCTTC CSVDGAGHNEQFF TRBJ2-1 - - TRBV29-1
TGCGCCAGCAGCCCCGGACAGGGGGCAGGCGGGGAGCTGTTTTTT CASSPGQGAGGELFF TRBJ2-2 TRBD1 - TRBV5-1
TGTGCCAGCAGCCAAACTAGCGGGAACTACAATGAGCAGTTCTTC CASSQTSGNYNEQFF TRBJ2-1 TRBD2 - TRBV4-2
TGTGCCAGCAGCTTACCCGTAAGGGGGAACACTGAAGCTTTCTTT CASSLPVRGNTEAFF TRBJ1-1 - - TRBV13
TGTGCCAGCAGGGGACTAGCGGACTACAATGAGCAGTTCTTC CASRGLADYNEQFF TRBJ2-1 TRBD2 - TRBV6-5
TGTGCCAGCAGTTACGACAGGGGGTCACCCCTCCACTTT CASSYDRGSPLHF TRBJ1-6 TRBD1 - TRBV6-6
TGTGCCAGCAGCTTATCGGGAATGTATTACTCACCCCTCCACTTT CASSLSGMYYSPLHF TRBJ1-6 - - TRBV7-2
TGTGCCAGCCTGGGGCCTGATTCACCCCTCCACTTT CASLGPDSPLHF TRBJ1-6 - - TRBV12-3/TRBV12-4
TGTGCCAGCAGTCTTACTAGCTACGAGCAGTACTTC CASSLTSYEQYF TRBJ2-7 - - TRBV12-3/TRBV12-4
TGTGCCAGCAGCGAAACACGAAACACTGAAGCTTTCTTT CASSETRNTEAFF TRBJ1-1 - once TRBV6-2/TRBV6-3
TGTGCCAGCAGCCCAGGGGGGTTAAATAGCAATCAGCCCCAGCATTTT CASSPGGLNSNQPQHF TRBJ1-5 TRBD1 - TRBV28
TGTGCCAGCAGCTCACAGGGGGCTGGGGCCAACGTCCTGACTTTC CASSSQGAGANVLTF TRBJ2-6 TRBD1 few TRBV11-3
TGTGCCAGCAGTGACAGGGGGCCGGAGCCCCAGCATTTT CASSDRGPEPQHF TRBJ1-5 TRBD1 few TRBV6-2/TRBV6-3
TGCGCCAGCAGCCTCCAGAGGGGGCTTAGTGAGCAGTTCTTC CASSLQRGLSEQFF TRBJ2-1 TRBD1 once TRBV4-3
TGTGCCAGCAGCTGGACCGGGGTCCCGAACGGCTACACCTTC CASSWTGVPNGYTF TRBJ1-2 - - TRBV5-4
TGCGCCAGCAGCTTGGGCGGTATACCAACCCAAGAGACCCAGTACTTC CASSLGGIPTQETQYF TRBJ2-5 - - TRBV5-1
TGTGCCAGCAGTCCCCGGGATACGCAGTATTTT CASSPRDTQYF TRBJ2-3 - - TRBV6-5
TGTGCCAGTAGTATAACCGGGAACAATGAGCAGTTCTTC CASSITGNNEQFF TRBJ2-1 - - TRBV19
TGTGCCAGCAGCCCCTCGGGAGCGGCTTACAATGAGCAGTTCTTC CASSPSGAAYNEQFF TRBJ2-1 - - TRBV7-2
TGTGCCAGCAGCGAAGGGACAGCCTCTTTCACAGATACGCAGTATTTT CASSEGTASFTDTQYF TRBJ2-3 TRBD1 - TRBV7-9
TGTGCCAGCAGCAAGGGACTGGCCTACAATGAGCAGTTCTTC CASSKGLAYNEQFF TRBJ2-1 - - TRBV7-2
TGCGCCAGCAGTAGCGCGGGGGCGATCACAGATACGCAGTATTTT CASSSAGAITDTQYF TRBJ2-3 - - TRBV5-1
TGTGCCAGCAGCAGCCTTGGGGGCGCCAGCACAGATACGCAGTATTTT CASSSLGGASTDTQYF TRBJ2-3 - few TRBV21-1
TGCGCCAGCAGCCCAACCGGGACAGGGTGGTACGAGCAGTACTTC CASSPTGTGWYEQYF TRBJ2-7 TRBD1 - TRBV5-1
TGTGCCAGCGAAAGGACAGGGGGAATCGGGGAGCTGTTTTTT CASERTGGIGELFF TRBJ2-2 TRBD1 - TRBV7-9
TGTGCCAGCAGCCAAGATCTTCCGGCTAGGTACGAGCAGTACTTC CASSQDLPARYEQYF TRBJ2-7 - - TRBV3-1/TRBV3-2
TGTGCCAGCAGTTTCCGGACAGGCTTTTCACCCCTCCACTTT CASSFRTGFSPLHF TRBJ1-6 TRBD1 - TRBV27
TGTGCCAGCAGTTACCTCCAGGGTTACACTGAAGCTTTCTTT CASSYLQGYTEAFF TRBJ1-1 - - TRBV6-2/TRBV6-3
TGTGCCAGACTGCGACAGGGTCTCTCCTACGAGCAGTACTTC CARLRQGLSYEQYF TRBJ2-7 TRBD1 - TRBV6-9
TGTGCCAGCTCATTTGGGACAACATACAATGAGCAGTTCTTC CASSFGTTYNEQFF TRBJ2-1 - - TRBV18
TGTGCCAGCAGTTACTCGACAGGGCACTATGGCTACACCTTC CASSYSTGHYGYTF TRBJ1-2 TRBD1 - TRBV6-5
TGTGCCAGCAGCACCGGGACACCCCCCTACGAGCAGTACTTC CASSTGTPPYEQYF TRBJ2-7 - - TRBV2
TGCGCCAGCAGCTTCCAGGGTCCCTACGAGCAGTACTTC CASSFQGPYEQYF TRBJ2-7 - - TRBV5-1
TGCGCCAGCAGCCGAAACAACTACGAGCAGTACTTC CASSRNNYEQYF TRBJ2-7 - few TRBV5-1
TGTGCCAGCAGTGTGCGACCGGGGGTCACTGAAGCTTTCTTT CASSVRPGVTEAFF TRBJ1-1 - - TRBV2
TGTGCCAGCAGTGAAGCGCTTCCCCCCCGGGGGAACACTGAAGCTTTCTTT CASSEALPPRGNTEAFF TRBJ1-1 - - TRBV2
TGTGCCAGCTCACCACTAGCGGAGTCCTACGAGCAGTACTTC CASSPLAESYEQYF TRBJ2-7 - - TRBV18
TGCGCCAGCAGCCTCGTTCTCGCACCGAGGGGCAATCAGCCCCAGCATTTT CASSLVLAPRGNQPQHF TRBJ1-5 - - TRBV4-1
TGTGCCAGCTCACCGAGACAGGACTACGAGCAGTACTTC CASSPRQDYEQYF TRBJ2-7 - - TRBV18
TGTGCCAGCAGTTTTCAGGGTAATCGGAATCAGCCCCAGCATTTT CASSFQGNRNQPQHF TRBJ1-5 - - TRBV6-5
TGTGCCAGCAGCCAAACTAGCGGTTATAGCACAGATACGCAGTATTTT CASSQTSGYSTDTQYF TRBJ2-3 TRBD2 once TRBV9
TGTGCCAGCAGCTTAGCTATTTCTAGCGGGAGGCGATACGGCACCGGGGAGCTGTTTTTT CASSLAISSGRRYGTGELFF TRBJ2-2 TRBD2 - TRBV7-8
TGTGCCAGCAGCCCCCGGGACAGGGGTTTCCAAGAGACCCAGTACTTC CASSPRDRGFQETQYF TRBJ2-5 TRBD1 - TRBV11-3
TGTGCCACCAGCAGAGATCGAGGGAACCAAGAGACCCAGTACTTC CATSRDRGNQETQYF TRBJ2-5 - - TRBV15
TGTGCCAGCAGTAATCACAGGGGAAACAATCAGCCCCAGCATTTT CASSNHRGNNQPQHF TRBJ1-5 TRBD1 - TRBV28
TGTGCCAGCAGTTACTCGGCAGGGGGGAAATCTGAAGCTTTCTTT CASSYSAGGKSEAFF TRBJ1-1 TRBD1 - TRBV6-2/TRBV6-3
TGTGCCAGCAGCGCAAGACAGACAACCTACGAGCAGTACTTC CASSARQTTYEQYF TRBJ2-7 - - TRBV7-9